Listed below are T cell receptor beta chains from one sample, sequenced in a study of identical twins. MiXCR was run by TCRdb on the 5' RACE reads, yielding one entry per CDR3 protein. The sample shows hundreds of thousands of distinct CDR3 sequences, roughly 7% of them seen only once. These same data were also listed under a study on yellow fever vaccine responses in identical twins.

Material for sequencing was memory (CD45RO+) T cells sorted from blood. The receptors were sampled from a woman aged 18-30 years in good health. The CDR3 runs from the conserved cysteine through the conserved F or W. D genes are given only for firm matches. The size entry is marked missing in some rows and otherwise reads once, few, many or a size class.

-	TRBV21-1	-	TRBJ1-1	TGTGCCAGCAGCCCCGACAGGGGAACCACTGAAGCTTTCTTT	CASSPDRGTTEAFF
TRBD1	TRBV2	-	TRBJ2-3	TGTGCCAGCAGTCGAACCGGGACAGGGTTTGAGCCCGTTGCCACAGATACGCAGTATTTT	CASSRTGTGFEPVATDTQYF
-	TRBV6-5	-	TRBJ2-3	TGTGCCAGCAGTTCTTCTTGGGCAGCCACAGATACGCAGTATTTT	CASSSSWAATDTQYF
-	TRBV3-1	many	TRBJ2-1	TGTGCCAGCAGCTCTACAGGGAACTACAATGAGCAGTTCTTC	CASSSTGNYNEQFF
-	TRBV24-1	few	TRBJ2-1	TGTGCCACCAGTGATTTGGGTGCGGGTCTAAATGAGCAGTTCTTC	CATSDLGAGLNEQFF
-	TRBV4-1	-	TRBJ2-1	TGCGCCAGCAGCCAAGATCACCTACGGGATGAGCAGTTCTTC	CASSQDHLRDEQFF
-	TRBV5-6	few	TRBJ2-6	TGTGCCAGCAGTTTTCTTCCATACTCTGGGGCCAACGTCCTGACTTTC	CASSFLPYSGANVLTF
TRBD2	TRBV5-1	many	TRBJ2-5	TGCGCCAGCAGGTCGGAAAGCGGGAGGACTCCACTCCCCCAGTACTTC	CASRSESGRTPLPQYF
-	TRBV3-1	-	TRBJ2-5	TGTGCCAGCAGCCAGGGGAAGGGGACCCAGTACTTC	CASSQGKGTQYF
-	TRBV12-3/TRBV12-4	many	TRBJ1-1	TGTGCCAGCAGTTTATATAGCCGGAACACTGAAGCTTTCTTT	CASSLYSRNTEAFF
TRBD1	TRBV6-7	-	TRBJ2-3	TGTGCCAGCAGTGAAACCCCGGGACAGGGGGTCACAGATACGCAGTATTTT	CASSETPGQGVTDTQYF
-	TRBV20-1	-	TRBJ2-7	TGCAGTGCTAGGGACGCACGTTCCTACGAGCAGTACTTC	CSARDARSYEQYF
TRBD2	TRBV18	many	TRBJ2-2	TGTGCCAGCTCTCAAGAAACGGTCGGGAGGGGCCGGAACACCGGGGAGCTGTTTTTT	CASSQETVGRGRNTGELFF
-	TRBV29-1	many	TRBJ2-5	TGCAGCGTTCGGACGGGATCGGCAGAGGGGACCCAGTACTTC	CSVRTGSAEGTQYF
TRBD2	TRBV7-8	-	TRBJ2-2	TGTGCCAGCCGGGAGGTCGGGACCGGGGAGCTGTTTTTT	CASREVGTGELFF
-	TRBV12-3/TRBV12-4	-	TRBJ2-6	TGTGCCAGCACCTCAGAGGTGAGCTCTGGGGCCAACGTCCTGACTTTC	CASTSEVSSGANVLTF
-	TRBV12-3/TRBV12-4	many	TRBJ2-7	TGTGCCAGCAGTTTAAGTAGCCAGCATCCTAGGTACTTC	CASSLSSQHPRYF
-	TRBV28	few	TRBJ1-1	TGTGCCAGCACCGGACCAGGCGGCCGGAACACTGAAGCTTTCTTT	CASTGPGGRNTEAFF
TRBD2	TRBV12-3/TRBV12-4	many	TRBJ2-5	TGTGCCAGCAGTTTATTAATAGCGGGGACGGCTTTGACCCAGTACTTC	CASSLLIAGTALTQYF
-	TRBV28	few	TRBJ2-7	TGTGCCAGCAGTTTAACTGGCACCAACTACGAGCAGTACTTC	CASSLTGTNYEQYF
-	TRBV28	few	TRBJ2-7	TGTGCCAGCACCGATGTCAGGGTAAAGTACTTC	CASTDVRVKYF
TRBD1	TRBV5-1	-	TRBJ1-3	TGCGCCAGCAGCTCAGCCGGGACAGGCTCTGGAAACACCATATATTTT	CASSSAGTGSGNTIYF
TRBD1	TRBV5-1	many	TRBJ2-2	TGCGCCACTGCGACAGGGGTCGGAGCCGGGGAGCTGTTTTTT	CATATGVGAGELFF
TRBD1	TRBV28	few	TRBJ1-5	TGTGCCAGCACCCTATCCCCGGGACAGGGCAATCAGCCCCAGCATTTT	CASTLSPGQGNQPQHF
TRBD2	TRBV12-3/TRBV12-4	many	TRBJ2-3	TGTGCCAGCAGTTTAGTGTCTAGCGGGGCGTGGGATACGCAGTATTTT	CASSLVSSGAWDTQYF
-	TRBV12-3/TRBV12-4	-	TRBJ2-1	TGTGCCAGCAGCTATCTAGGCACAATTAGGTACAATGAGCAGTTCTTC	CASSYLGTIRYNEQFF
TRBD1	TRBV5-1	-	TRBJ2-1	TGCGCCAGCAGCCTAACACCCGGGACAGTGGGGCGTGGGGGTGAGCAGTTCTTC	CASSLTPGTVGRGGEQFF
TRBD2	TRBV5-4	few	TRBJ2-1	TGTGCCAGCAGCTTGTCGCGGGGGGGCACCTACAATGAGCAGTTCTTC	CASSLSRGGTYNEQFF
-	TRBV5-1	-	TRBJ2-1	TGCGCCAGCTGCTATTGGGGGGGCCTAGCGGAACCTTACAATGAGCAGTTCTTC	CASCYWGGLAEPYNEQFF
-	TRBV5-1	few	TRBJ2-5	TGCGCCAGCAGCAGGGAAGGGAGGACCCAAGAGACCCAGTACTTC	CASSREGRTQETQYF
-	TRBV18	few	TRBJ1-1	TGTGCCAGCTCAGAGATGAACACTGAAGCTTTCTTT	CASSEMNTEAFF
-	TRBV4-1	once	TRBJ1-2	TGCGCCAGCAGCCAAGACCTTTCAGGGGTTACTGGCTACACCTTC	CASSQDLSGVTGYTF
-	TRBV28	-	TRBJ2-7	TGTGCCATCGGCCCGGGGCCCCTCAGCTCCTACGAGCAGTACTTC	CAIGPGPLSSYEQYF
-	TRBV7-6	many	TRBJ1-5	TGTGCCAGCAGCTCCCAACAGGGAAATAGCAATCAGCCCCAGCATTTT	CASSSQQGNSNQPQHF
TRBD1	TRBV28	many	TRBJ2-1	TGTGCCAGCAGTTTCCGACAGGGGGTACCCAATGAGCAGTTCTTC	CASSFRQGVPNEQFF
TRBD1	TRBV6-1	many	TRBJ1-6	TGTGCCAGCAGTGACGGGGACAGAGTCCTTAATTCACCCCTCCACTTT	CASSDGDRVLNSPLHF
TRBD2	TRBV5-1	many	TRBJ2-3	TGCGCCAGCAGCTTGACCGGCGGGGGGGATACGCAGTATTTT	CASSLTGGGDTQYF
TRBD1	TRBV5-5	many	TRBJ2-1	TGTGCCAGCAGTTTAGGACAGGGCCCCTACAATGAGCAGTTCTTC	CASSLGQGPYNEQFF
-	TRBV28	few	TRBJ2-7	TGTGCCAGCAGTTTAACTACGGTACGGGAAGTTGGGCAGTACTTC	CASSLTTVREVGQYF
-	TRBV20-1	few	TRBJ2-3	TGCAGTGCTAGTCCCGGGAGCGGGGATACGCAGTATTTT	CSASPGSGDTQYF
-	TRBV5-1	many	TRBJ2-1	TGCGCCAGCAGGTTGTGGGACTCTGTGAATGAGCAGTTCTTC	CASRLWDSVNEQFF
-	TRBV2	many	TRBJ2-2	TGTGCCAGCAGTGAATTAAGGGCCGGGGAGCTGTTTTTT	CASSELRAGELFF
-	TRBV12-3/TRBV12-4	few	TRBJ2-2	TGTGCCAGCAGTCCCCCGGGAAGTTTGTACACCGGGGAGCTGTTTTTT	CASSPPGSLYTGELFF
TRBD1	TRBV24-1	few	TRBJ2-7	TGTGCCACCAGTGACCCCAGGGGGCCAGGGTACGAGCAGTACTTC	CATSDPRGPGYEQYF
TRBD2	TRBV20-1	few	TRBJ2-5	TGCAGTGCTAGAAGTAGCGGGGGGCGGAAGGAGACCCAGTACTTC	CSARSSGGRKETQYF
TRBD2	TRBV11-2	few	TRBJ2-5	TGTGCCAGCAGCGTAACTAGCGGGGGGGCGACGACCCAGTACTTC	CASSVTSGGATTQYF
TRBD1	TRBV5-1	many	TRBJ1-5	TGCGCCAGCAGCCCTGGACAGGTGTGGGGTCAGCCCCAGCATTTT	CASSPGQVWGQPQHF
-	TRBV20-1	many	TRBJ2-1	TGCAGTGCCCGGACGGGATTAAATGAGCAGTTCTTC	CSARTGLNEQFF
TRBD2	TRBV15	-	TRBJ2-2	TGTGCCACCAGCAACGGCGGGGGAAACACCGGGGAGCTGTTTTTT	CATSNGGGNTGELFF
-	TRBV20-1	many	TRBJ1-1	TGCAGTGCTAGAGATCTCGGGGGTGGTGACACTGAAGCTTTCTTT	CSARDLGGGDTEAFF
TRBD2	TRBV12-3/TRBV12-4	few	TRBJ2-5	TGTGCCAGCAGTACCCGGGGGAGCGGGGGGTTCGGGGAGACCCAGTACTTC	CASSTRGSGGFGETQYF
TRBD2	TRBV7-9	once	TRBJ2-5	TGTGCCAGCAGCCTTGGACTAGCGGACTTAGAGACCCAGTACTTC	CASSLGLADLETQYF
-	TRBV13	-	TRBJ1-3	TGTGCCAGCAGCTTAGTGGGAAACACCATATATTTT	CASSLVGNTIYF
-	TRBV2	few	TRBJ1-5	TGTGCCGGATCCAAGGACAGCAATCAGCCCCAGCATTTT	CAGSKDSNQPQHF
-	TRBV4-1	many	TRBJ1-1	TGCGCCAGCAGCCAAGGGCCCGTTGGGAGCACTGAAGCTTTCTTT	CASSQGPVGSTEAFF